These T cell receptor beta chains were read from a single sample in a study of blood T cell repertoires in COVID-19. Measured with immunoSEQ multiplex PCR; TCRdb has only the in-frame clones, and not every one. Of 150,000 to 200,000 clones detected, approximately 85% appear once; the ten largest clones hold around 7.5%. Input material: peripheral blood. The receptors shown here come from a woman in her sixties with acute or convalescent COVID-19. Each CDR3 is given with its conserved first and last residue. A D gene is named only where the DNA matches it firmly. Part of the rows lack a size; the others show once, few, many or a class for expanded clones.

CDR3: CASSPTVTSGISNTQYF
DNA: TGTGCCAGCAGCCCCACCGTGACTAGCGGGATATCGAATACGCAGTATTTT
D: TRBD2
size: once
V: TRBV14
J: TRBJ2-3

CDR3: CASSPTTGVRNTEAFF
DNA: TGTGCCAGTAGTCCCACTACAGGGGTTCGCAACACTGAAGCTTTCTTT
D: TRBD1
size: once
V: TRBV19
J: TRBJ1-1

CDR3: CASTSGGTNIYEQYF
DNA: TGTGCCAGCACCTCGGGAGGGACTAACATCTACGAGCAGTACTTC
D: TRBD2
size: .
V: TRBV5-4
J: TRBJ2-7

CDR3: CAWTGGHNQPQHF
DNA: TGTGCCTGGACAGGGGGACACAATCAGCCCCAGCATTTT
D: TRBD1
size: .
V: TRBV30
J: TRBJ1-5

CDR3: CASSPLAGLTDTQYF
DNA: TGTGCCAGTAGTCCCCTAGCGGGACTTACAGATACGCAGTATTTT
D: TRBD2
size: .
V: TRBV19
J: TRBJ2-3

CDR3: CAIGRNTEAFF
DNA: TGTGCCATCGGTAGGAACACTGAAGCTTTCTTT
D: .
size: .
V: TRBV28
J: TRBJ1-1

CDR3: CASSPGMLGEKLFF
DNA: TGTGCCAGCAGTCCGGGGATGCTAGGGGAAAAACTGTTTTTT
D: .
size: .
V: TRBV28
J: TRBJ1-4

CDR3: CASSTGGGEKLFF
DNA: TGTGCCAGCAGCACAGGGGGCGGTGAAAAACTGTTTTTT
D: TRBD1
size: .
V: TRBV11-1
J: TRBJ1-4

CDR3: CSAYRDYGYTF
DNA: TGCAGTGCTTACAGGGACTATGGCTACACCTTC
D: .
size: few
V: TRBV20-1
J: TRBJ1-2

CDR3: CASSLGLQGNTEAFF
DNA: TGTGCCAGCAGCTTAGGCCTTCAGGGGAACACTGAAGCTTTCTTT
D: .
size: .
V: TRBV13
J: TRBJ1-1

CDR3: CASRLGRASGSHEQFF
DNA: TGTGCAAGTCGCTTAGGAAGGGCTAGCGGGAGTCATGAGCAGTTCTTC
D: .
size: .
V: TRBV12-2
J: TRBJ2-1

CDR3: CASTGAAQPQHF
DNA: TGTGCCAGCACTGGGGCGGCTCAGCCCCAGCATTTT
D: .
size: .
V: TRBV6-6
J: TRBJ1-5

CDR3: CSVGGGLAGVADTQYF
DNA: TGCAGCGTTGGGGGGGGACTAGCGGGAGTGGCAGATACGCAGTATTTT
D: TRBD2
size: .
V: TRBV29-1
J: TRBJ2-3

CDR3: CAIKQGFYTEAFF
DNA: TGTGCCATAAAACAGGGCTTCTACACTGAAGCTTTCTTT
D: .
size: .
V: TRBV12-3/TRBV12-4
J: TRBJ1-1

CDR3: CASSNAGRSGELFF
DNA: TGTGCCAGTAGTAACGCAGGGAGGTCCGGGGAGCTGTTTTTT
D: .
size: .
V: TRBV19
J: TRBJ2-2

CDR3: CASSIVTGGPNTGELFF
DNA: TGTGCCAGTAGTATAGTGACAGGAGGCCCGAACACCGGGGAGCTGTTTTTT
D: .
size: medium-sized
V: TRBV19
J: TRBJ2-2

CDR3: CASNSGGIVLTGELFF
DNA: TGTGCCAGCAATTCCGGGGGGATTGTATTGACCGGGGAGCTGTTTTTT
D: TRBD2
size: .
V: TRBV6-6
J: TRBJ2-2

CDR3: CASSQRTSGSTDTQYF
DNA: TGTGCCAGCAGCCAACGGACTAGCGGGAGCACAGATACGCAGTATTTT
D: TRBD2
size: .
V: TRBV3-1/TRBV3-2
J: TRBJ2-3

CDR3: CSVPSGDLNEQFF
DNA: TGCAGCGTCCCCAGCGGGGACTTAAATGAGCAGTTCTTC
D: TRBD2
size: few
V: TRBV29-1
J: TRBJ2-1

CDR3: CASIEDRNNEKLFF
DNA: TGTGCCAGCATAGAAGACAGGAATAATGAAAAACTGTTTTTT
D: .
size: .
V: TRBV2
J: TRBJ1-4

CDR3: CAWSVRRGPGNEQFF
DNA: TGTGCCTGGAGTGTACGGAGAGGGCCTGGCAATGAGCAGTTCTTC
D: .
size: .
V: TRBV30
J: TRBJ2-1

CDR3: CASSLSSGRRQPQHF
DNA: TGTGCCAGCAGTTTATCTTCAGGTCGGAGGCAGCCCCAGCATTTT
D: .
size: .
V: TRBV28
J: TRBJ1-5

CDR3: CASSLSPARRTEAFF
DNA: TGTGCCAGCAGCTTATCCCCGGCTAGGAGGACTGAAGCTTTCTTT
D: .
size: few
V: TRBV7-2
J: TRBJ1-1

CDR3: CASSRDSGRYNTEAFF
DNA: TGTGCCAGCAGTCGCGACAGCGGGCGTTATAACACTGAAGCTTTCTTT
D: .
size: .
V: TRBV6-2/TRBV6-3
J: TRBJ1-1

CDR3: CASSENGVTGANVLTF
DNA: TGTGCCAGCAGTGAAAACGGGGTAACGGGGGCCAACGTCCTGACTTTC
D: .
size: few
V: TRBV6-1
J: TRBJ2-6

CDR3: CASFTLGRGYGYTF
DNA: TGTGCCAGCTTCACTCTGGGGCGAGGTTATGGCTACACCTTC
D: .
size: .
V: TRBV6-5
J: TRBJ1-2

CDR3: CASSPNGGSLTGELFF
DNA: TGTGCCAGCTCACCTAATGGCGGGAGCTTGACCGGGGAGCTGTTTTTT
D: TRBD2
size: once
V: TRBV18
J: TRBJ2-2

CDR3: CATSQAFNQPQHF
DNA: TGTGCCACCAGCCAGGCCTTCAATCAGCCCCAGCATTTT
D: .
size: few
V: TRBV24-1
J: TRBJ1-5

CDR3: CASSLVRSGGGYTF
DNA: TGTGCCAGCAGCTTAGTTCGGTCCGGGGGGGGCTACACCTTC
D: .
size: .
V: TRBV11-2
J: TRBJ1-2

CDR3: CASSFYRGLSGGYTF
DNA: TGTGCCAGCAGCTTCTACAGGGGATTATCAGGGGGCTACACCTTC
D: TRBD1
size: .
V: TRBV7-8
J: TRBJ1-2

CDR3: CASSLPGGSGSGNEQFF
DNA: TGTGCCAGCAGCCTCCCAGGGGGTAGCGGGAGCGGGAATGAGCAGTTCTTC
D: TRBD2
size: .
V: TRBV5-4
J: TRBJ2-1

CDR3: CASMGTGYTEAFF
DNA: TGTGCCAGCATGGGTACGGGGTATACTGAAGCTTTCTTT
D: .
size: .
V: TRBV2
J: TRBJ1-1

CDR3: CASSLVTRTSGNEQFF
DNA: TGTGCCAGCAGCTTAGTAACCCGGACTAGCGGAAATGAGCAGTTCTTC
D: TRBD2
size: .
V: TRBV11-3
J: TRBJ2-1

CDR3: CASRLGTGLMDYGYTF
DNA: TGTGCCAGCCGACTCGGGACAGGATTAATGGACTATGGCTACACCTTC
D: TRBD1
size: .
V: TRBV19
J: TRBJ1-2

CDR3: CSALPRTDTQYF
DNA: TGCAGCGCCCTACCCCGGACAGATACGCAGTATTTT
D: .
size: .
V: TRBV29-1
J: TRBJ2-3

CDR3: CASIGTPYSGNTIYF
DNA: TGTGCCAGCATAGGGACACCTTACTCTGGAAACACCATATATTTT
D: .
size: .
V: TRBV2
J: TRBJ1-3

CDR3: CASSLGTSGQHTDTQYF
DNA: TGTGCCAGCAGCTTAGGAACTAGCGGACAACACACAGATACGCAGTATTTT
D: TRBD2
size: .
V: TRBV5-6
J: TRBJ2-3

CDR3: CASSLARLAGRSGQETQYF
DNA: TGTGCCAGCAGCTTGGCGCGACTAGCGGGGAGGTCGGGGCAAGAGACCCAGTACTTC
D: TRBD2
size: .
V: TRBV7-8
J: TRBJ2-5

CDR3: CASSIKGAQATEAFF
DNA: TGTGCCAGTAGTATTAAGGGGGCACAGGCCACTGAAGCTTTCTTT
D: TRBD1
size: few
V: TRBV19
J: TRBJ1-1

CDR3: CAISAGLAGNNEQFF
DNA: TGTGCCATCAGTGCGGGACTAGCGGGCAACAATGAGCAGTTCTTC
D: TRBD2
size: .
V: TRBV10-3
J: TRBJ2-1

CDR3: CASSLLGRGTF
DNA: TGTGCCAGCAGTTTACTGGGGCGGGGCACCTTC
D: .
size: .
V: TRBV12-3/TRBV12-4
J: TRBJ1-2

CDR3: CASRGLADNEQFF
DNA: TGTGCCAGTCGGGGACTAGCGGACAATGAGCAGTTCTTC
D: TRBD2
size: .
V: TRBV19
J: TRBJ2-1

CDR3: CASSPLPASGNKNIQYF
DNA: TGTGCCAGCTCACCACTCCCGGCTAGCGGAAACAAAAACATTCAGTACTTC
D: TRBD2
size: few
V: TRBV18
J: TRBJ2-4

CDR3: CASSLLTGENTEAFF
DNA: TGTGCCAGCAGTTTATTGACAGGAGAGAACACTGAAGCTTTCTTT
D: .
size: .
V: TRBV27
J: TRBJ1-1

CDR3: CASSPSGDRGEKLFF
DNA: TGTGCCAGCAGCCCATCAGGGGACAGGGGTGAAAAACTGTTTTTT
D: TRBD1
size: .
V: TRBV3-1/TRBV3-2
J: TRBJ1-4

CDR3: CATSDLGTGGKGELFF
DNA: TGTGCCACCAGTGATTTGGGGACAGGGGGTAAGGGGGAGCTGTTTTTT
D: TRBD1
size: .
V: TRBV24-1
J: TRBJ2-2

CDR3: CASSSRDTGGNTEAFF
DNA: TGTGCCAGCAGCTCCCGGGACACCGGCGGTAACACTGAAGCTTTCTTT
D: .
size: few
V: TRBV7-9
J: TRBJ1-1

CDR3: CASSLTGVVGRNEQFF
DNA: TGTGCCAGCAGTCTTACAGGGGTAGTAGGACGTAATGAGCAGTTCTTC
D: TRBD1
size: .
V: TRBV11-2
J: TRBJ2-1

CDR3: CASSFDSRYGYTF
DNA: TGTGCCAGTAGCTTTGACAGCAGATATGGCTACACCTTC
D: .
size: .
V: TRBV19
J: TRBJ1-2

CDR3: CASSFSRDYYGYTF
DNA: TGTGCCAGCAGCTTTTCGAGGGACTACTATGGCTACACCTTC
D: .
size: once
V: TRBV7-2
J: TRBJ1-2

CDR3: CASSREEGGSSGNTIYF
DNA: TGCGCCAGCAGCCGGGAGGAGGGAGGGAGCTCTGGAAACACCATATATTTT
D: .
size: .
V: TRBV4-1
J: TRBJ1-3

CDR3: CASSISQAAGANVLTF
DNA: TGTGCCAGTAGTATTTCCCAGGCCGCTGGGGCCAACGTCCTGACTTTC
D: .
size: medium-sized
V: TRBV19
J: TRBJ2-6

CDR3: CASSPGDGALYGYTF
DNA: TGTGCCAGCTCCCCGGGGGACGGGGCCCTCTATGGCTACACCTTC
D: .
size: .
V: TRBV18
J: TRBJ1-2

CDR3: CAISAGQGATEAFF
DNA: TGTGCCATCAGTGCGGGACAGGGGGCTACTGAAGCTTTCTTT
D: TRBD1
size: .
V: TRBV10-3
J: TRBJ1-1

CDR3: CASSSFGGDPEAFF
DNA: TGCGCCAGCAGCTCGTTCGGGGGGGACCCTGAAGCTTTCTTT
D: .
size: .
V: TRBV5-1
J: TRBJ1-1

CDR3: CASSLGGTSGAYEQYF
DNA: TGCGCCAGCAGCTTGGGGGGGACTAGCGGCGCCTACGAGCAGTACTTC
D: TRBD2
size: .
V: TRBV5-1
J: TRBJ2-7

CDR3: CASSTRGTVDTQYF
DNA: TGTGCCAGCAGTACGAGGGGGACGGTAGATACGCAGTATTTT
D: .
size: .
V: TRBV6-5
J: TRBJ2-3

CDR3: CASSLALTGTNTGELFF
DNA: TGTGCCAGCAGCTTAGCCCTTACAGGGACCAACACCGGGGAGCTGTTTTTT
D: .
size: .
V: TRBV7-9
J: TRBJ2-2

CDR3: CASSPSPGQALTYGYTF
DNA: TGTGCCAGCAGTCCTTCGCCCGGACAGGCCCTTACCTATGGCTACACCTTC
D: TRBD1
size: few
V: TRBV6-6
J: TRBJ1-2

CDR3: CATSSRGDFLSGNTIYF
DNA: TGTGCCACCAGCAGTAGGGGCGACTTCCTCTCTGGAAACACCATATATTTT
D: .
size: .
V: TRBV15
J: TRBJ1-3